This T cell receptor (beta chain) is from a study of technical replicates of blood from several donors. Clones were read by immunoSEQ multiplex PCR, and TCRdb kept only the in-frame ones, dropping some. The sample consists of more than 90,000 clones, under 97% of them appearing once. The CDR3 totals 14 residues. The germline V and J ends were trimmed by 7 bases and 6 bases, with 18 bases remaining between them. The germline CDR1 and CDR2 sequences are MNHNS and SASEGT. The sequence came from a human donor in good health. The rearrangement links TRBV6-1 to TRBJ1-2, with D tentatively TRBD1 (6 bases). The sample consisted of T cells isolated from PBMCs. In DNA, the CDR3 is TGTGCCAGCAATTGGGGGCCAAGTACCGATGGCTACACCTTC. Translated, it gives CASNWGPSTDGYTF.